The 22 T cell receptor beta chains below all came from one sample that was sequenced in a study of T cell responses to AZD1222 COVID-19 vaccine. Sequenced by immunoSEQ multiplex PCR; TCRdb stores in-frame clones only, minus some. Altogether about 130,000 clones are present, about 88% being singletons, with the ten largest covering over 15%. This sample comprised peripheral blood, obtained on day 0 of MenACWY control vaccination. Source of these receptors: an adult in good health.

This clone was observed once. The chain uses TRBV5-4 and TRBJ1-2, with unresolved D. The CDR3 consists of 14 residues. The V end lost 2 bases, the J end lost 1 base, and 9 bases lay between the germline ends. The germline V gene has CDR1 SGHNT and CDR2 YYREEE (reference sequence). CDR3 bases: TGTGCCAGCAGCTTAGGTGACGGTAACTATGGCTACACCTTC. Translating it yields CASSLGDGNYGYTF.

The rearrangement uses TRBV27 and TRBJ2-7, with no clear D. Germline V CDR1 and CDR2: MNHEY, SMNVEV (reference sequence). The V and J ends lost 6 bases and 3 bases respectively, with 15 bases between them. The CDR3 extends over 14 amino acids. The CDR3 bases are TGTGCCAGCAGCTTGGGCATCGGTTACTACGAGCAGTACTTC. As protein: CASSLGIGYYEQYF.

This chain connects TRBV10-3 to TRBJ2-7; 9 positions agree with TRBD2. The CDR3 covers 15 residues. Per the germline V gene, CDR1 is ENHRY and CDR2 is SYGVKD. Germline trimming cut 1 base from V and 2 bases from J; bases unmatched to any gene: 3. The DNA for the CDR3 is TGTGCCATCAGTGAGTTTGCGGGAGGGACCTACGAGCAGTACTTC. Its translation is CAISEFAGGTYEQYF.

This sequence joins TRBV6-2 or TRBV6-3 and TRBJ2-3; D may be TRBD2 (5 bases). This CDR3 contains 13 residues. Trimming took off 5 bases at V and 5 bases at J, with 11 bases between the two ends. CDR1 and CDR2 (germline): MNHEY, SVGEGT. The CDR3 protein is CASSQTEGDTQYF. The CDR3 DNA reads as TGTGCCAGCAGTCAGACCGAGGGAGATACGCAGTATTTT.

V is TRBV6-1 and J is TRBJ1-6; D is unclear. CDR1 MNHNS and CDR2 SASEGT come from the germline V gene. V shed 3 bases and J shed 10 bases, with 13 bases lying between them. The CDR3 contains 14 residues. The DNA of the CDR3 is TGTGCCAGCAGTGAGAGGCTAAACTCCTCACCCCTCCACTTT. Translating gives CASSERLNSSPLHF.

The chain has TRBV7-9 and TRBJ2-7; D might be TRBD1 or TRBD2, each matching 5 bases. The CDR3 has 13 amino acids. V dropped 1 base and J dropped 5 bases, with 9 bases sitting between them. Germline V gene lookup returns CDR1 SEHNR and CDR2 FQNEAQ (reference sequence). The CDR3 nucleotides are TGTGCCAGCAGCTTAGGGGGGTCCAACGAGCAGTACTTC. Translation: CASSLGGSNEQYF.

This clone was counted only a few times. The V and J genes are TRBV30 and TRBJ1-4; D is undetermined. In germline, CDR1 is GTSNPN, CDR2 SVGIG (reference sequence). With 3 bases removed from V and 4 bases from J, the gap between germline ends came to 12 bases. This CDR3 has 14 amino acids. This CDR3 is CAWSPETINEKLFF. The CDR3 DNA reads as TGTGCCTGGAGCCCCGAAACGATTAATGAAAAACTGTTTTTT. Looking up the rest from reference TRBV30 and TRBJ1-4 gives the full variable domain: SQTIHQWPATLVQPVGSPLSLECTVEGTSNPNLYWYRQAAGRGLQLLFYSVGIGQISSEVPQNLSASRPQDRQFILSSKKLLLSDSGFYLCAWSPETINEKLFFGSGTQLSVL.

The chain uses TRBV7-6 and TRBJ2-3, with a possible D match to TRBD2 (6 bases). V was cut by 2 bases and J by 0 bases, with 12 bases left in between. The CDR3 is made up of 16 amino acids. CDR1 and CDR2 (germline): SGHVS, FNYEAQ. The CDR3 coding sequence is TGTGCCAGCAGCTTAATTGGCGGGGAGAGCACAGATACGCAGTATTTT. Protein product: CASSLIGGESTDTQYF.

The chain carries TRBV9 and TRBJ2-1; D might be TRBD2 (6 bases). Trimming pared 0 bases from V and 0 bases from J, leaving 19 bases between. The germline V gene has CDR1 SGDLS and CDR2 YYNGEE. The CDR3 has 19 residues. DNA for the CDR3: TGTGCCAGCAGCGTAGGTAGCGGAAAAGAGACCCTCTCCTACAATGAGCAGTTCTTC. It encodes CASSVGSGKETLSYNEQFF.

The chain links TRBV5-5 to TRBJ1-1; TRBD1 matches at 7 bases. Germline V gene data show CDR1 as SGHKS and CDR2 as YYEKEE (reference sequence). With 0 bases clipped from V and 12 bases from J, the junction kept 5 bases outside the gene matches. This CDR3 is 12 amino acids long. In DNA form, the CDR3 reads TGTGCCAGCAGCTTGGAGACAGGGTGGTCTTTCTTT. Protein: CASSLETGWSFF.

The chain uses TRBV6-5 and TRBJ2-7; TRBD1 matches 7 bases. This CDR3 has 14 residues. Germline-derived CDR1 and CDR2 are MNHEY and SVGAGI. V dropped 7 bases and J dropped 2; count of bases not matched to a gene: 8. CDR3 DNA: TGTGCCAGCACCCCGGACAGGCTAACCTACGAGCAGTACTTC. Residues: CASTPDRLTYEQYF.

This clone was detected once. This sequence joins TRBV6-1 and TRBJ1-2; D uncertain. This CDR3 comprises 14 residues. From germline, CDR1 is MNHNS and CDR2 SASEGT. Trimming cost V 1 base and J 4 bases, with 10 bases left between them. CDR3 DNA: TGTGCCAGCAGTGAAGGTGGCGTTGGCTATGGCTACACCTTC. It codes for CASSEGGVGYGYTF.

This clone was seen a few times. The chain joins TRBV28 to TRBJ1-5, with no clear D. The ends were cut back, 3 bases at V and 7 bases at J, with 16 bases in the middle. Germline assignment: CDR1 MDHEN and CDR2 SYDVKM. The CDR3 is 15 residues long. The CDR3 DNA reads TGTGCCAGCAGTTTTTTCGACCCTGTACTGCAGCCCCAGCATTTT. Translated, it gives CASSFFDPVLQPQHF.

This clone appeared once. The chain joins TRBV6-5 to TRBJ1-6, with 7 positions matching TRBD1. Germline lookup yields CDR1 MNHEY and CDR2 SVGAGI. V was pared by 6 bases and J by 7 bases, with 6 bases of the junction left unmatched. The CDR3 is 14 residues long. The CDR3, as DNA: TGTGCCAGCAGATGGGACAGAATGAATTCACCCCTCCACTTT. It is translated as CASRWDRMNSPLHF.

V is TRBV3-1 (or the pseudogene TRBV3-2) and J is TRBJ2-5; a possible D gene is TRBD2 (5 bases). The V gene lost 4 bases and the J gene lost 2 bases, with 11 bases spanning the gap. CDR1 and CDR2 (germline): LGHDT, YNNKEL (reference sequence). This CDR3 has 14 amino acids. CDR3 sequence reads: CASSPGSFQETQYF. DNA for the CDR3: TGTGCCAGCAGCCCTGGGAGCTTTCAAGAGACCCAGTACTTC.

The rearrangement joins TRBV27 to TRBJ2-3, with no clear D. Trimming left V 6 bases short and J 8 bases short, with 27 bases between. This CDR3 has 17 residues. The germline V gene encodes CDR1 MNHEY and CDR2 SMNVEV (reference sequence). The CDR3 protein is CASSINEGRVIIGTQYF. The CDR3 coding sequence is TGTGCCAGCAGCATAAACGAAGGCCGGGTCATCATCGGTACGCAGTATTTT.

V usage is TRBV9 and J usage is TRBJ1-5; weak D call: TRBD1 (5 bases). Trimming cost V 4 bases and J 10 bases, with 21 bases left between them. This CDR3 contains 15 residues. Germline V gene data show CDR1 as SGDLS and CDR2 as YYNGEE. The CDR3 spells CASSFPRGENRPQHF. CDR3 coding DNA: TGTGCCAGCAGCTTCCCCCGGGGGGAGAATCGACCCCAGCATTTT.

The count of this clone is one. The chain couples TRBV11-2 to TRBJ2-1, with 7 bases matching TRBD2. CDR1 is SGHAT and CDR2 is FQNNGV in the germline V gene. V trimming: 6 bases; J trimming: 0 bases; junction bases outside the gene matches: 8. There are 16 residues in the CDR3. The CDR3 spells CASRGSGRHSYNEQFF. As DNA, the CDR3 is TGTGCCAGCAGGGGTAGCGGGCGTCACTCCTACAATGAGCAGTTCTTC.

The V call is TRBV27, the J call TRBJ2-7; D may be TRBD1 (6 bases). The CDR3 runs 14 residues. Looked up from germline, CDR1 is MNHEY and CDR2 is SMNVEV (reference sequence). Trimming pared 0 bases from V and 6 bases from J, leaving 12 bases between. CDR3: CASSLSFRGSEQYF. The CDR3 DNA is TGTGCCAGCAGTTTATCGTTCAGGGGAAGCGAGCAGTACTTC.

The rearrangement links TRBV5-4 to TRBJ2-1; either TRBD1 or TRBD2 may fit D (5 bases each). Germline values: CDR1 SGHNT, CDR2 YYREEE (reference sequence). Trimming shortened V by 0 bases and J by 1 base, and 20 bases separated the two germline ends. The CDR3 has 19 residues. The CDR3: CASSLALPGQVTSYNEQFF. The CDR3 DNA reads as TGTGCCAGCAGCTTGGCGCTTCCGGGGCAGGTGACTTCCTACAATGAGCAGTTCTTC.

The gene calls are TRBV2 and TRBJ2-5; 9 bases are shared with TRBD1. CDR3 size: 16 residues. The J segment lost 5 bases and the V segment lost 2 bases, leaving 9 bases of the junction unmatched. CDR1 and CDR2 (germline): SNHLY, FYNNEI. In nucleotides, the CDR3 is TGTGCCAGCAGTGAAACGGGGACAGGGACAGTGGAGACCCAGTACTTC. Protein sequence: CASSETGTGTVETQYF.

V usage is TRBV10-3 and J usage is TRBJ2-5; D gene unclear. This CDR3 has 11 amino acids. Between the trimmed V and J ends, which lost 9 bases and 3 bases, there was a span of 8 bases. Germline V gives CDR1 ENHRY, CDR2 SYGVKD. In DNA, the CDR3 is TGTGCCATAAAGGCAGAAGAGACCCAGTACTTC. It yields the protein CAIKAEETQYF.